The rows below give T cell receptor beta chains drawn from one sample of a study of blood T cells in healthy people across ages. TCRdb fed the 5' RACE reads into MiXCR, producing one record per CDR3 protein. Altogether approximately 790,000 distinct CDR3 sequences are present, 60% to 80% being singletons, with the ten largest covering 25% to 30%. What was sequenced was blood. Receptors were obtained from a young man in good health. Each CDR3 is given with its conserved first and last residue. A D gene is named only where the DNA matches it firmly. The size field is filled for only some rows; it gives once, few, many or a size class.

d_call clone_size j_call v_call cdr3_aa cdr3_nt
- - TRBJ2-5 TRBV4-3 CASSQSLAIETQYF TGCGCCAGCAGCCAAAGTCTAGCGATAGAGACCCAGTACTTC
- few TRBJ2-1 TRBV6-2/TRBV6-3 CASSPVGTRNEQFF TGTGCCAGCAGCCCGGTGGGGACGAGGAATGAGCAGTTCTTC
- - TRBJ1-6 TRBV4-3 CASSQVAARTNSPLHF TGCGCCAGCAGCCAGGTAGCCGCCAGAACAAATTCACCCCTCCACTTT
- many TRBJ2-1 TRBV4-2 CASSLNRNEQFF TGTGCCAGCAGCCTTAACAGGAATGAGCAGTTCTTC
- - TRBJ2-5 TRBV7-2 CASSREEGGPIDQETQYF TGTGCCAGCAGCCGGGAAGAGGGGGGGCCCATCGACCAAGAGACCCAGTACTTC
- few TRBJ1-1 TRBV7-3 CASSSQGGTEAFF TGTGCCAGCAGTTCACAGGGAGGCACTGAAGCTTTCTTT
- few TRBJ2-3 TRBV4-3 CASSHPGGTDTQYF TGCGCCAGCAGCCACCCGGGGGGCACAGATACGCAGTATTTT
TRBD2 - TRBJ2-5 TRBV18 CASSPSGGLEEQYF TGTGCCAGCTCCCCTAGCGGGGGGTTGGAAGAGCAGTACTTC
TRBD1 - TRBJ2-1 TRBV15 CATSREGRTGGRREQFF TGTGCCACCAGCAGAGAGGGTAGGACAGGGGGTCGGCGTGAGCAGTTCTTC
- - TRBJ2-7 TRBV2 CASREAEEGDLLEQYF TGTGCCAGCAGGGAGGCGGAGGAGGGCGACCTTCTCGAGCAGTACTTC
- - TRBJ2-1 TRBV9 CASSVATRNEQFF TGTGCCAGCAGCGTAGCTACTCGTAATGAGCAGTTCTTC
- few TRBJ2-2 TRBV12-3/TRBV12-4 CASRSDREDTGELFF TGTGCCAGCAGATCAGACAGGGAGGACACCGGGGAGCTGTTTTTT
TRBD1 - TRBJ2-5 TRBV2 CASREARDRDQETQYF TGTGCCAGCAGGGAAGCCCGCGACAGGGACCAAGAGACCCAGTACTTC
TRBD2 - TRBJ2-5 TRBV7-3 CASSFLSGGKETQYF TGTGCCAGCAGCTTCCTTTCGGGGGGGAAGGAGACCCAGTACTTC
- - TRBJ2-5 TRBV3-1 CASSRTTGRQETQYF TGTGCCAGCAGCAGAACGACAGGCCGACAAGAGACCCAGTACTTC
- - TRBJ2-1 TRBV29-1 CSVVGNNEQFF TGCAGCGTTGTCGGGAATAATGAGCAGTTCTTC
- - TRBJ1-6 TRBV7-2 CASSPRGRGNNSPLHF TGTGCCAGCAGCCCCCGAGGGAGGGGTAATAATTCACCCCTCCACTTT
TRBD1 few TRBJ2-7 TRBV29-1 CSVEDRGYEQYF TGCAGCGTTGAGGACAGGGGCTACGAGCAGTACTTC
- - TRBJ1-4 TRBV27 CASRGIGNGKLFF TGTGCCAGCAGGGGGATTGGGAACGGAAAACTGTTTTTT
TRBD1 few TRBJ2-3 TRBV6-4 CASSDSRTGPQYF TGTGCCAGCAGTGACTCCCGGACAGGTCCGCAGTATTTT
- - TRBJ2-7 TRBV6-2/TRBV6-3 CASRVIYEQNF TGTGCCTCCCGGGTGATCTACGAGCAGAACTTC
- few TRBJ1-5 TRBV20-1 CSARGAEDQPQHF TGCAGTGCTAGAGGAGCGGAGGATCAGCCCCAGCATTTT
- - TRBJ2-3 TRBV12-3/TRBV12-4 CASSLLLGTDTQYF TGTGCCAGCAGTTTACTACTGGGGACAGATACGCAGTATTTT
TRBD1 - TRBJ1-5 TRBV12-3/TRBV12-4 CASSLTTGGWNQPQHF TGTGCCAGCAGTTTAACGACAGGGGGCTGGAATCAGCCCCAGCATTTT
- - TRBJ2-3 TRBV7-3 CASSLGQLGVGDTQYF TGTGCCAGCAGCCTAGGACAGCTAGGGGTGGGAGATACGCAGTATTTT
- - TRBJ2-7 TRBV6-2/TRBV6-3 CASTARASSYEQYF TGTGCCAGCACTGCCAGGGCGAGCTCCTACGAGCAGTACTTC
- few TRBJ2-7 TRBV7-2 CASSLAPQAYEQYF TGTGCCAGCAGCTTAGCGCCCCAAGCCTACGAGCAGTACTTC
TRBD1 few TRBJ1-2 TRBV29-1 CSAEGQNYGYTF TGCAGCGCCGAGGGACAGAACTATGGCTACACCTTC